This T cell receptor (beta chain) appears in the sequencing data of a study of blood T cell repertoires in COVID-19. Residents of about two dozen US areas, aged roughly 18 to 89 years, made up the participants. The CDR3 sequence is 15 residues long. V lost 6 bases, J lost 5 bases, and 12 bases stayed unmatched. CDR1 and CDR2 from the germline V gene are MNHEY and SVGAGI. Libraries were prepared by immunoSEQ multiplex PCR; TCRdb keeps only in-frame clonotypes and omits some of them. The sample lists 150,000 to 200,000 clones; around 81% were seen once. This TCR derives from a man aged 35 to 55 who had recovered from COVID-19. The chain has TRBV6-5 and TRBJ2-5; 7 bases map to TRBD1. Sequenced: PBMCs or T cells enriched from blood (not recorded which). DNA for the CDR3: TGTGCCAGCAGCCCCAGACAGGGCGGGCGGGAGACCCAGTACTTC. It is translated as CASSPRQGGRETQYF.